These T cell receptor beta chains were read from a single sample in a study of blood T cell repertoires in COVID-19. Clones were sequenced by immunoSEQ multiplex PCR, and TCRdb holds only the in-frame ones, with some missing. The sample yields 150,000 or so clones, around 83% seen once. The source material was peripheral blood. All receptors come from a middle-aged man with active or convalescent COVID-19. Each CDR3 is given without its conserved first and last residue.

CDR3aa: ASSREGTRGDTEAF
v_gene: TRBV4-2
j_gene: TRBJ1-1

CDR3aa: ASSETGLGQPQH
v_gene: TRBV25-1
j_gene: TRBJ1-5

CDR3aa: ASSQAGGPLNEQF
v_gene: TRBV3-1/TRBV3-2
j_gene: TRBJ2-1

CDR3aa: ASSPRSNTDTQY
v_gene: TRBV5-4
j_gene: TRBJ2-3

CDR3aa: ASSQETGFLGIQEQY
v_gene: TRBV3-1/TRBV3-2
j_gene: TRBJ2-7

CDR3aa: SVEDKGRAPYEQY
v_gene: TRBV29-1
j_gene: TRBJ2-7

CDR3aa: AWSISEETQY
v_gene: TRBV30
j_gene: TRBJ2-5

CDR3aa: ASSFSLAGRETQY
v_gene: TRBV11-3
j_gene: TRBJ2-5

CDR3aa: ATSLMAASSGNTIY
v_gene: TRBV15
j_gene: TRBJ1-3

CDR3aa: ASSPPRGQPHSYEQY
v_gene: TRBV7-2
j_gene: TRBJ2-7

CDR3aa: ASSLGDSSEKLF
v_gene: TRBV5-1
j_gene: TRBJ1-4

CDR3aa: AISGGGGSNEKLF
v_gene: TRBV10-3
j_gene: TRBJ1-4

CDR3aa: ASSSEGGGGYT
v_gene: TRBV2
j_gene: TRBJ1-2

CDR3aa: ASSLTRDLNTEAF
v_gene: TRBV7-2
j_gene: TRBJ1-1

CDR3aa: ASSFSSGSGNTIY
v_gene: TRBV5-4
j_gene: TRBJ1-3

CDR3aa: SASFTDTQY
v_gene: TRBV20-1
j_gene: TRBJ2-3

CDR3aa: SAPGGASTDTQY
v_gene: TRBV29-1
j_gene: TRBJ2-3

CDR3aa: ASSRGLGGANVLT
v_gene: TRBV7-3
j_gene: TRBJ2-6

CDR3aa: ASRGTGTSPLH
v_gene: TRBV2
j_gene: TRBJ1-6

CDR3aa: ASSQDLTGGYT
v_gene: TRBV4-3
j_gene: TRBJ1-2

CDR3aa: ASSLEWAREQF
v_gene: TRBV7-2
j_gene: TRBJ2-1

CDR3aa: ASMIGRRGQPQH
v_gene: TRBV2
j_gene: TRBJ1-5

CDR3aa: ASSLGSGVNEKLF
v_gene: TRBV5-1
j_gene: TRBJ1-4

CDR3aa: ASSFAQNTEAF
v_gene: TRBV11-1
j_gene: TRBJ1-1

CDR3aa: ASSRFVGGRRDTQY
v_gene: TRBV28
j_gene: TRBJ2-3

CDR3aa: ATSEAGAGAQETQY
v_gene: TRBV24-1
j_gene: TRBJ2-5

CDR3aa: ARQESYEQY
v_gene: TRBV28
j_gene: TRBJ2-7

CDR3aa: ASSYMRGETQY
v_gene: TRBV6-5
j_gene: TRBJ2-5

CDR3aa: ASSEEQAMNTEAF
v_gene: TRBV6-2/TRBV6-3
j_gene: TRBJ1-1

CDR3aa: ASSGQRGDTGELF
v_gene: TRBV5-4
j_gene: TRBJ2-2

CDR3aa: ASSQDRVGPHTQY
v_gene: TRBV14
j_gene: TRBJ2-3

CDR3aa: ASSPGYEQY
v_gene: TRBV7-2
j_gene: TRBJ2-7

CDR3aa: ASSLQGLYTEAF
v_gene: TRBV6-5
j_gene: TRBJ1-1

CDR3aa: ASSQFGKETQY
v_gene: TRBV14
j_gene: TRBJ2-5

CDR3aa: ASSVGADNSPLH
v_gene: TRBV9
j_gene: TRBJ1-6

CDR3aa: ASWDRGGTGELF
v_gene: TRBV19
j_gene: TRBJ2-2

CDR3aa: ASSLTTGISF
v_gene: TRBV12-3/TRBV12-4
j_gene: TRBJ1-1

CDR3aa: ASSATGGLAGGPYTQY
v_gene: TRBV4-3
j_gene: TRBJ2-3

CDR3aa: ASSNGLAVQETQY
v_gene: TRBV7-2
j_gene: TRBJ2-5

CDR3aa: ASSLVAPAGANYGYT
v_gene: TRBV7-2
j_gene: TRBJ1-2

CDR3aa: AGGRDLSYEQY
v_gene: TRBV5-4
j_gene: TRBJ2-7

CDR3aa: ASSTRDFQETQY
v_gene: TRBV14
j_gene: TRBJ2-5

CDR3aa: ASSLGRSVAGVLEQY
v_gene: TRBV7-9
j_gene: TRBJ2-7

CDR3aa: ASGERQGGVETQY
v_gene: TRBV12-5
j_gene: TRBJ2-5

CDR3aa: ATSDPLAGGVNEQF
v_gene: TRBV24-1
j_gene: TRBJ2-1

CDR3aa: ASSQDRLAELAGRISSYEQY
v_gene: TRBV3-1/TRBV3-2
j_gene: TRBJ2-7

CDR3aa: ASSPNPRDTSRSYT
v_gene: TRBV18
j_gene: TRBJ1-2

CDR3aa: ASSHLLGQGSGYGYT
v_gene: TRBV4-1
j_gene: TRBJ1-2

CDR3aa: ASSRLARPTDTQY
v_gene: TRBV27
j_gene: TRBJ2-3

CDR3aa: ASSPRGTGGSAQH
v_gene: TRBV28
j_gene: TRBJ1-5

CDR3aa: ASSYDRTGGIYGYT
v_gene: TRBV6-5
j_gene: TRBJ1-2

CDR3aa: AWKGGAEDTQY
v_gene: TRBV30
j_gene: TRBJ2-3

CDR3aa: ASSWGEQGEAF
v_gene: TRBV7-9
j_gene: TRBJ1-1

CDR3aa: ASSQDWTKNQPQH
v_gene: TRBV3-1/TRBV3-2
j_gene: TRBJ1-5

CDR3aa: ASSGLAGVNEQF
v_gene: TRBV6-4
j_gene: TRBJ2-1

CDR3aa: ASSLGGTHQPQH
v_gene: TRBV11-2
j_gene: TRBJ1-5

CDR3aa: ASSFTWGVDTEAF
v_gene: TRBV5-1
j_gene: TRBJ1-1

CDR3aa: ASSLLGRGYSNQPQH
v_gene: TRBV7-2
j_gene: TRBJ1-5

CDR3aa: ASSLMSYNSPLH
v_gene: TRBV27
j_gene: TRBJ1-6

CDR3aa: ASSLMALAPDTQY
v_gene: TRBV7-2
j_gene: TRBJ2-3